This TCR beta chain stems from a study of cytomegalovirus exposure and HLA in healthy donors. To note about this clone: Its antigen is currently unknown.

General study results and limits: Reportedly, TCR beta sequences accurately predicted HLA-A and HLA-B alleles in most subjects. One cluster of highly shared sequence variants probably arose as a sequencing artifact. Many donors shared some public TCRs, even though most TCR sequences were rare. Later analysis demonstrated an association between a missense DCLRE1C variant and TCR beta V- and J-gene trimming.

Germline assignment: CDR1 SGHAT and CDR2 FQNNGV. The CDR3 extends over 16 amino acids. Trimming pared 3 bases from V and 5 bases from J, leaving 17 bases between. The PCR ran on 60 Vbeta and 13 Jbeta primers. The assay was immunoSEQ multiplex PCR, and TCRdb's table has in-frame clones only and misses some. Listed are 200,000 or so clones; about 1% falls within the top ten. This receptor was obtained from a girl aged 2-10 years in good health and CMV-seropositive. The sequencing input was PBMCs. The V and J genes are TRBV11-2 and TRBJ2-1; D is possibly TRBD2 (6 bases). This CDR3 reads CASSFLSGPADNEQFF. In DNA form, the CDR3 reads TGTGCCAGCAGCTTCCTTAGCGGACCAGCCGACAATGAGCAGTTCTTC.